Shown below are 12 T cell receptor beta chains from a single sample sequenced in a study of early T cells in non-severe SARS-CoV-2 infection. Each CDR3 protein gets one entry after TCRdb re-called the 5' RACE reads with MiXCR. The sample lists some 46,000 distinct CDR3 sequences; approximately 6.1% were seen once. The sequenced sample was whole blood, obtained at baseline. All receptors come from an adult who was a healthcare worker with PCR-confirmed SARS-CoV-2 infection or an uninfected control (not recorded which).

The table lists this clonotype with many counts. The rearrangement uses TRBV4-1 and TRBJ2-1, with TRBD1 as a possible D gene (5 bases). The CDR3 spans 17 residues. The V gene's germline CDR1 is MGHRA and CDR2 YSYEKL. Between the trimmed V and J ends, which lost 2 bases and 4 bases, there was a span of 18 bases. The CDR3 nucleotides are TGCGCCAGCAGCCAAAGGTTTTCGGAAACAGGATACAATGAGCAGTTCTTC. As protein: CASSQRFSETGYNEQFF.

The genes are TRBV7-9 and TRBJ2-5; D is ambiguous. Between the trimmed V and J ends, which lost 3 bases and 4 bases, there was a span of 3 bases. This CDR3 comprises 11 residues. Germline V gene lookup returns CDR1 SEHNR and CDR2 FQNEAQ (reference sequence). In DNA, the CDR3 is TGTGCCAGCAGCTTTTCAGAGACCCAGTACTTC. It is translated as CASSFSETQYF.

In its sample, this clonotype was seen a few times. The CDR3 DNA follows: TGTGCCAGCAGCCAAGGTGGCGGGACCTCCGCATTCTTC. Translating it yields CASSQGGGTSAFF. The J gene is TRBJ2-1, the V gene TRBV4-2; TRBD2 might be the D (6 bases). V was pared by 1 base and J by 16 bases, with 17 bases between. The germline V gene has CDR1 LGHNA and CDR2 YNFKEQ. This CDR3 has 13 amino acids.

This clonotype was counted only a few times. V is TRBV11-3 and J is TRBJ1-1, with TRBD1 matching 7 bases. This CDR3 has 14 amino acids. Germline trimming cut 3 bases from V and 7 bases from J; bases unmatched to any gene: 8. Germline CDR1 SGHNT, CDR2 YENEEA. The CDR3 coding sequence is TGTGCCAGCAGCTTTCCAGGGGGAACTCTTGAAGCTTTCTTT. It specifies CASSFPGGTLEAFF.

This clonotype is medium-sized by share. V is TRBV9 and J is TRBJ2-1; 9 bases agree with TRBD2. The CDR3 contains 15 residues. V was clipped by 5 bases and J by 2 bases; unmatched bases: 5. Germline V gene data show CDR1 as SGDLS and CDR2 as YYNGEE. The CDR3 region has the DNA TGTGCCAGCAGGGTTAGCGGGAGTGCCTACAATGAGCAGTTCTTC. Translating gives CASRVSGSAYNEQFF.

This clonotype was seen repeatedly, ten times or more. The gene calls are TRBV6-2 or TRBV6-3 and TRBJ1-1; 9 bases map to TRBD1. The germline gives CDR1 MNHEY, CDR2 SVGEGT. With 5 bases clipped from V and 8 bases from J, the junction kept 6 bases outside the gene matches. This CDR3 is built from 13 residues. The CDR3, as DNA: TGTGCCAGCAGTCAACAGGGGGCGATGGAAGCTTTCTTT. This sequence encodes CASSQQGAMEAFF.

V usage is TRBV4-2 and J usage is TRBJ1-5; weak D call: TRBD1 (6 bases). V was trimmed by 6 bases and J by 7 bases, leaving 22 bases between them. The CDR3 has 16 residues. The germline CDR1 and CDR2 sequences are LGHNA and YNFKEQ. The CDR3 sequence is CASSPEGGRAQQPQHF. DNA of the CDR3: TGTGCCAGCAGTCCCGAGGGGGGAAGAGCACAGCAGCCCCAGCATTTT.

At least ten counts were recorded for this clonotype. The V and J genes are TRBV7-2 and TRBJ1-4, with 8 bases lining up with TRBD1. The V gene end was trimmed by 6 bases and the J gene end by 5 bases; junction bases not matched to a gene: 5. The CDR3 has 14 amino acids. Germline CDR1 and CDR2: SGHTA and FQGNSA. CDR3 sequence: CASSPWTGNEKLFF. Here the CDR3 DNA reads TGTGCCAGCAGTCCATGGACAGGGAATGAAAAACTGTTTTTT.

The chain links TRBV3-1 to TRBJ2-1; the match to TRBD2 covers 9 bases. J was trimmed by 5 bases and V by 3 bases; bases with no gene match: 2. This CDR3 has 14 residues. From germline, CDR1 is LGHDT and CDR2 YNNKEL (reference sequence). The CDR3 nucleotides are TGTGCCAGCAGCCAGCGGGAGGGGGACAATGAGCAGTTCTTC. This codes for CASSQREGDNEQFF.

This clonotype showed up just a few times. V usage is TRBV14 and J usage is TRBJ1-6, with 7 positions matching TRBD1. Per the germline V gene, CDR1 is SGHDN and CDR2 is FVKESK. The trim removed 0 bases at V and 10 bases at J, leaving 6 bases unmatched. The CDR3 extends over 15 amino acids. The CDR3 reads CASSQETGNFSPLHF. CDR3 nucleotide sequence: TGTGCCAGCAGCCAAGAGACAGGGAACTTCTCACCCCTCCACTTT.

A word on this clonotype: Being one base from a much bigger clone, this may be a read error. This chain uses TRBV9 with TRBJ2-1; D might be TRBD2 (6 bases). Trimming pared 6 bases from V and 6 bases from J, leaving 13 bases between. Germline V lookup: CDR1 SGDLS, CDR2 YYNGEE. The CDR3 loop spans 13 amino acids. The CDR3 bases are TGTGCCAGCAAGCCCGGGACTGGCAATGAGCAGTTCTTC. Protein product: CASKPGTGNEQFF.

This clonotype occurred a few times. The CDR3, as DNA: TGTGCCAGCTCCCCAGGAGGGGCCTTTAATGGCTACACCTTC. It codes for CASSPGGAFNGYTF. The chain uses TRBV7-9 and TRBJ1-2, with a possible D match to TRBD1 (5 bases). The V end lost 8 bases, the J end lost 6 bases, and 19 bases lay between the germline ends. Germline V lookup: CDR1 SEHNR, CDR2 FQNEAQ (reference sequence). The length of the CDR3 is 14 residues. The full variable domain, its missing parts supplied by reference TRBV7-9 and TRBJ1-2, is DTGVSQNPRHKITKRGQNVTFRCDPISEHNRLYWYRQTLGQGPEFLTYFQNEAQLEKSRLLSDRFSAERPKGSFSTLEIQRTEQGDSAMYLCASSPGGAFNGYTFGSGTRLTVV.